Listed below are T cell receptor beta chains from one sample, sequenced in a study of metastatic and nonmetastatic thyroid tumors. Using MiXCR, TCRdb reanalyzed the PCR reads. The sample has 9,500 to 12,000 clones, around 26% seen once. Material: adjacent normal tissue. These receptors were taken from a male donor with papillary thyroid cancer or a benign thyroid nodule (not recorded which). Some clones in this sample may be carry-over from other donors' samples. CDR3s include the opening cysteine and the closing phenylalanine or tryptophan. Each record gives: D gene, clone size, V gene, J gene, CDR3 protein, CDR3 DNA. The D gene is left open where the match is weak. Size tells how often a clone was seen (once, few, many) or the class of an expanded clone, and some rows leave it out.

D: TRBD1
size: -
V: TRBV20-1
J: TRBJ1-6
CDR3: CSVDRVANSPLHF
DNA: TGCAGTGTTGACAGGGTAGCTAATTCACCCCTCCACTTT

D: TRBD1
size: -
V: TRBV27
J: TRBJ2-7
CDR3: CASSLLGQAAEQYF
DNA: TGTGCCAGCAGCCTCCTTGGACAGGCGGCCGAGCAGTACTTC

D: TRBD2
size: -
V: TRBV11-2
J: TRBJ2-3
CDR3: CASSGLVSGGSDTQYF
DNA: TGTGCCAGCAGCGGACTGGTTAGCGGGGGCTCAGATACGCAGTATTTT

D: TRBD1
size: -
V: TRBV27
J: TRBJ2-2
CDR3: CASGTGGPTTGALFF
DNA: TGTGCCAGCGGGACAGGTGGTCCTACCACCGGGGCGCTGTTTTTT

D: TRBD1
size: few
V: TRBV2
J: TRBJ2-7
CDR3: CASLSGGAMGEQYF
DNA: TGTGCCAGCCTTTCAGGGGGCGCAATGGGCGAGCAGTACTTC

D: -
size: -
V: TRBV28
J: TRBJ2-6
CDR3: CASSRRVAGANVLTF
DNA: TGTGCCAGCAGCCGCAGGGTGGCTGGGGCCAACGTCCTGACTTTC

D: TRBD1
size: -
V: TRBV10-2
J: TRBJ1-5
CDR3: CASRGQGDNQPQHF
DNA: TGCGCCAGCAGGGGACAGGGCGATAATCAGCCCCAGCATTTT

D: TRBD2
size: -
V: TRBV11-1
J: TRBJ2-7
CDR3: CASSLDAGTSPSYEQYF
DNA: TGTGCCAGCAGCTTGGACGCTGGGACTAGCCCCTCCTACGAGCAGTACTTC

D: TRBD1
size: few
V: TRBV6-1
J: TRBJ2-7
CDR3: CASSERGQGSREQYF
DNA: TGTGCCAGCAGTGAAAGGGGACAGGGGAGCCGGGAGCAGTACTTC

D: TRBD1
size: few
V: TRBV20-1
J: TRBJ1-1
CDR3: CSAGQGAHTEAFF
DNA: TGCAGTGCTGGACAGGGGGCCCACACTGAAGCTTTCTTT

D: -
size: -
V: TRBV11-3
J: TRBJ1-6
CDR3: CASSLDRDSPLHF
DNA: TGTGCCAGCAGCTTAGATCGTGACTCACCCCTCCACTTT

D: TRBD2
size: -
V: TRBV7-6
J: TRBJ2-3
CDR3: CASSFLAGEIGADTQYF
DNA: TGTGCCAGCAGCTTCTTAGCGGGAGAGATAGGGGCAGATACGCAGTATTTT

D: TRBD1
size: -
V: TRBV12-3/TRBV12-4
J: TRBJ2-3
CDR3: CASSGGQGYTDTQYF
DNA: TGTGCCAGCAGTGGGGGACAGGGATACACAGATACGCAGTATTTT

D: -
size: -
V: TRBV5-4
J: TRBJ1-4
CDR3: CASSFGGAGEKLFF
DNA: TGTGCCAGCAGCTTCGGGGGCGCGGGGGAAAAACTGTTTTTT

D: -
size: -
V: TRBV20-1
J: TRBJ2-7
CDR3: CSVEGAGTYEQYF
DNA: TGCAGTGTAGAAGGGGCAGGCACCTACGAGCAGTACTTC

D: -
size: -
V: TRBV6-5
J: TRBJ1-2
CDR3: CASSYAYRAGGYTF
DNA: TGTGCCAGCAGTTACGCCTACAGGGCCGGTGGCTACACCTTC

D: -
size: -
V: TRBV5-4
J: TRBJ2-7
CDR3: CASSYSPVGYEQYF
DNA: TGTGCCAGCAGCTACTCCCCGGTCGGCTACGAGCAGTACTTC

D: -
size: few
V: TRBV15
J: TRBJ2-3
CDR3: CATSRGGGRDTQYF
DNA: TGTGCCACCAGCAGAGGGGGGGGGCGAGATACGCAGTATTTT

D: -
size: medium-sized
V: TRBV6-4
J: TRBJ2-6
CDR3: CASKVGPGANVLTF
DNA: TGTGCCAGCAAGGTTGGTCCGGGGGCCAACGTCCTGACTTTC

D: -
size: -
V: TRBV7-2
J: TRBJ2-7
CDR3: CASSFKYLSSYEQYF
DNA: TGTGCCAGCAGCTTCAAATACTTGAGCTCCTACGAGCAGTACTTC

D: -
size: few
V: TRBV6-1
J: TRBJ1-6
CDR3: CASSELSGPNSPLHF
DNA: TGTGCCAGCAGTGAATTGTCAGGGCCCAATTCACCCCTCCACTTT

D: -
size: few
V: TRBV4-3
J: TRBJ2-3
CDR3: CASSQDPGGPLDTQYF
DNA: TGCGCCAGCAGCCAAGATCCCGGGGGCCCGTTGGATACGCAGTATTTT

D: -
size: -
V: TRBV27
J: TRBJ2-7
CDR3: CASSLLFSDEQYF
DNA: TGTGCCAGCAGTTTACTATTTTCCGACGAGCAGTACTTC

D: TRBD2
size: -
V: TRBV2
J: TRBJ2-7
CDR3: CASQLAGNSYEQYF
DNA: TGTGCCAGCCAACTAGCGGGAAATAGCTACGAGCAGTACTTC

D: TRBD2
size: few
V: TRBV20-1
J: TRBJ2-7
CDR3: CSATGLAGYEQYF
DNA: TGCAGTGCTACAGGACTAGCGGGCTACGAGCAGTACTTC

D: -
size: medium-sized
V: TRBV4-1
J: TRBJ2-5
CDR3: CASSQFEHGETQYF
DNA: TGCGCCAGCAGCCAATTCGAGCACGGCGAGACCCAGTACTTC

D: -
size: -
V: TRBV10-3
J: TRBJ2-2
CDR3: CAISGGSVQGPGELFF
DNA: TGTGCCATCAGTGGCGGAAGTGTGCAAGGACCCGGGGAGCTGTTTTTT

D: -
size: few
V: TRBV30
J: TRBJ2-3
CDR3: CAWNAARIAQYF
DNA: TGTGCCTGGAACGCAGCCCGCATAGCGCAGTATTTT

D: TRBD1
size: -
V: TRBV20-1
J: TRBJ1-3
CDR3: CSAQDRASGNTIYF
DNA: TGCAGTGCTCAGGACAGGGCCTCTGGAAACACCATATATTTT

D: -
size: -
V: TRBV5-1
J: TRBJ1-2
CDR3: CASSSNPEHANYGYTF
DNA: TGCGCCAGCAGTTCGAATCCAGAACACGCTAACTATGGCTACACCTTC

D: TRBD2
size: -
V: TRBV2
J: TRBJ2-7
CDR3: CASSDLLAGTYEQYF
DNA: TGTGCCAGCAGTGATTTACTAGCGGGCACCTACGAGCAGTACTTC

D: -
size: -
V: TRBV5-1
J: TRBJ2-6
CDR3: CASSAEGAGANVLTF
DNA: TGCGCCAGCAGCGCAGAGGGGGCTGGGGCCAACGTCCTGACTTTC

D: -
size: few
V: TRBV27
J: TRBJ1-1
CDR3: CASSYRTATEAFF
DNA: TGTGCCAGCAGCTACCGGACAGCCACTGAAGCTTTCTTT

D: -
size: many
V: TRBV20-1
J: TRBJ2-7
CDR3: CSARLANYEQYF
DNA: TGCAGTGCTAGACTAGCGAACTACGAGCAGTACTTC

D: TRBD2
size: -
V: TRBV19
J: TRBJ2-7
CDR3: CASSIGEREINYERYF
DNA: TGTGCCAGTAGTATAGGGGAGCGGGAGATCAACTACGAGCGGTACTTC

D: TRBD2
size: -
V: TRBV12-3/TRBV12-4
J: TRBJ2-7
CDR3: CASSFRTSGYEQYF
DNA: TGTGCCAGCAGTTTCCGGACTAGCGGCTACGAGCAGTACTTC

D: TRBD1
size: -
V: TRBV27
J: TRBJ1-1
CDR3: CASSQFQGASNTEAFF
DNA: TGTGCCAGCAGCCAATTCCAGGGGGCGTCGAACACTGAAGCTTTCTTT

D: TRBD2
size: few
V: TRBV20-1
J: TRBJ2-1
CDR3: CSATGLAGSYNEQFF
DNA: TGCAGTGCTACCGGACTAGCGGGGAGCTACAATGAGCAGTTCTTC

D: -
size: few
V: TRBV29-1
J: TRBJ2-7
CDR3: CSPRMEGCHEQYF
DNA: TGCAGCCCCCGAATGGAGGGGTGCCACGAGCAGTACTTC

D: -
size: -
V: TRBV11-1
J: TRBJ2-2
CDR3: CASSPQTSTGTGELFF
DNA: TGTGCCAGCAGCCCTCAGACTAGTACGGGCACCGGGGAGCTGTTTTTT

D: -
size: medium-sized
V: TRBV12-3/TRBV12-4
J: TRBJ2-5
CDR3: CASSLRETQYF
DNA: TGTGCCAGCAGTTTGCGGGAGACCCAGTACTTC

D: -
size: -
V: TRBV20-1
J: TRBJ1-6
CDR3: CSAQMSTVDNSPLHF
DNA: TGCAGTGCCCAAATGTCGACAGTGGATAATTCACCCCTCCACTTT

D: -
size: large
V: TRBV2
J: TRBJ2-7
CDR3: CASSQSDEQYF
DNA: TGTGCCAGCAGTCAATCGGACGAGCAGTACTTC

D: -
size: -
V: TRBV20-1
J: TRBJ2-3
CDR3: CSARQVYTSTDTQYF
DNA: TGCAGTGCTCGGCAGGTGTACACAAGCACAGATACGCAGTATTTT

D: -
size: few
V: TRBV24-1
J: TRBJ2-1
CDR3: CATSDTGTGLYNEQFF
DNA: TGTGCCACCAGTGACACCGGGACCGGACTCTACAATGAGCAGTTCTTC

D: -
size: few
V: TRBV6-1
J: TRBJ2-1
CDR3: CASRGPEDNEQFF
DNA: TGTGCCAGTAGGGGTCCAGAAGACAATGAGCAGTTCTTC

D: TRBD2
size: few
V: TRBV27
J: TRBJ2-7
CDR3: CASNLVLAGYEQYF
DNA: TGTGCCAGCAATTTAGTACTAGCGGGCTACGAGCAGTACTTC

D: TRBD1
size: few
V: TRBV6-1
J: TRBJ1-2
CDR3: CASSPGGAIYGYTF
DNA: TGTGCCAGCAGTCCAGGGGGCGCGATTTATGGCTACACCTTC